Here is one T cell receptor (beta chain) with its context. Replicate sorted-subset PCRs were loaded with around 210 ng DNA, 29,000 or so T cell genomes. Assay: immunoSEQ multiplex PCR; the TCRdb copy retains only in-frame clones and omits some. Altogether some 1.5 million clones are present, 95% to 99% being singletons, with the ten largest covering approximately 0.45%. This sample was included in a study of shared clonotypes between healthy human individuals. From germline, CDR1 is LNHDA and CDR2 SQIVND (reference sequence). The CDR3 length is 14 residues. The V end lost 3 bases, the J end lost 3 bases, and 9 bases lay between the germline ends.

The specimen sequenced was naive CD4+ T cells sorted from blood. Subset denoted: CD45RA+ positively selected. This receptor was obtained from a man under 40 in good health. The gene calls are TRBV19 and TRBJ1-5; D gene ambiguous. The CDR3 region has the DNA TGTGCCAGTAGTATTCCCTCCAACAATCAGCCCCAGCATTTT. Protein sequence: CASSIPSNNQPQHF.